This T cell receptor beta chain came from a study of OX40 agonist ivuxolimab in advanced cancers. The repertoire was sequenced with immunoSEQ multiplex PCR; TCRdb's copy has only in-frame clones and lacks some. The table lists some 61,000 clones, about nine tenths of them singletons. Study results and caveats: In the 0.1 to 3.0 mg/kg range, CD4+ and CD8+ blood T cells had expanded clonally by week 6.

Germline lookup yields CDR1 SGHRS and CDR2 YFSETQ. The CDR3 is 13 amino acids. Trimming stripped 1 base from V and 6 bases from J, with 10 bases between. As concerns this clone: Antigen: not known.

This clonotype was obtained from an adult with an advanced solid tumor such as melanoma, head and neck, liver or kidney cancer. The chain links TRBV5-1 to TRBJ1-2, with a weak D call TRBD1 (5 bases). Source: CD4+ or CD8+ T cells sorted from blood, taken in a trial of the OX40 agonist ivuxolimab. This chain's CDR3 is CASSLQGGDGYTF. CDR3 DNA sequence: TGCGCCAGCAGCTTGCAGGGCGGGGATGGCTACACCTTC.